This T cell receptor (beta chain) was identified during a study of CD8 T cells in ankylosing spondylitis (dated by TCRdb to the late 2010s). For the study in its entirety: The study profiled T cell receptor beta repertoires in healthy donors and ankylosing spondylitis patients to find disease-linked TCR variants. The whole study cohort included 90 to 120 healthy donors and roughly 24 ankylosing spondylitis patients. Peripheral blood was sampled, and synovial fluid was additionally collected from ankylosing spondylitis patients. Beyond this particular receptor, the publication reports: Blood from ankylosing spondylitis patients appeared to be characterized by a TCR beta motif composed of eight or nine highly homologous amino acid variants. The disease-linked clones were reported as significantly enriched in matched synovial fluid samples from ankylosing spondylitis patients. The disease-linked clones had a CD8+ phenotype and were found at relatively low frequencies in peripheral blood. Some of the motif variants had been reported before in the synovial fluid and blood of reactive arthritis patients, a finding that suggests common disease-initiation mechanisms.

About this clonotype: Its antigen remains unidentified. Base qualities are not at hand, and no much larger clone is one base apart.

The reads were generated on an Illumina HiSeq 2500. Quantitative 5'-RACE with molecular barcodes was used to prepare TCR beta libraries. As for the original processing: Disease-linked TCR variants were identified with a new computational method built on a probabilistic model of VDJ rearrangement. The public reads were reanalyzed by TCRdb: fastp trimming at Q25, MiXCR alignment, in-frame beta chains only. Entries that share a CDR3 protein sequence are merged under the most common genes and DNA. TCRdb's processing, not the authors', yielded these V and J calls. A total of 200,000 to 250,000 distinct CDR3 sequences appear in this sample, around 10% of them only once. The ten largest clones represent 6% to 7.5% of the sample. The CDR3 contains 16 residues, cysteine and phenylalanine counted. The sequence is cut down to CDR3 DNA, 48 bases in frame from base 1. Via the germline V gene, CDR1 is KGHSH and CDR2 LQKENI. Relative to germline, V is missing 2 bases and J is missing 6 bases, with 12 bases of the junction outside any gene match.

The chain is assembled from TRBV18 and TRBJ2-7; 8 central nucleotides agree with TRBD1. Sequenced material: blood, either unsorted or a sorted T cell fraction (not recorded which). The sequence derives from a male donor with ankylosing spondylitis or in good health (not recorded which). The sequenced DNA: TGTGCCAGCTCACCAAGGTCAGGGGGCCTTGAAGGCGAGCAGTACTTC. This sequence encodes CASSPRSGGLEGEQYF. Full variable domain (CDR3 extended with the reference TRBV18 and TRBJ2-7 proteins): NAGVMQNPRHLVRRRGQEARLRCSPMKGHSHVYWYRQLPEEGLKFMVYLQKENIIDESGMPKERFSAEFPKEGPSILRIQQVVRGDSAAYFCASSPRSGGLEGEQYFGPGTRLTVT.